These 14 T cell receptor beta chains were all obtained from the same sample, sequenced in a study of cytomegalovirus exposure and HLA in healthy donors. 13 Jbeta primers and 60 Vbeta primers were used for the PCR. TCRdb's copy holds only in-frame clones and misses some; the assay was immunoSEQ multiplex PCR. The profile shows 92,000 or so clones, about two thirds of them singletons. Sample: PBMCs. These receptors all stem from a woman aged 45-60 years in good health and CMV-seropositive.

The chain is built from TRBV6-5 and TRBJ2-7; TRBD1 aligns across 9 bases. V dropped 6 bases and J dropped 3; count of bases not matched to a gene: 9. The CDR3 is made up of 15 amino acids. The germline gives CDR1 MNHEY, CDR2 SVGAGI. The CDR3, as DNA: TGTGCCAGCAGCCCGGGACAGGGAGTTAACTACGAGCAGTACTTC. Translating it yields CASSPGQGVNYEQYF.

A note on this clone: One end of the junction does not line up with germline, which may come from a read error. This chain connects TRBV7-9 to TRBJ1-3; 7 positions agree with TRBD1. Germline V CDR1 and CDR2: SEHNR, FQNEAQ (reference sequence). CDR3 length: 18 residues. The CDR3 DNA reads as TGTTCCAGCAGCCCCCCGGGTTGGGTTGACAGGGCTGGAAACACCATATATTTT. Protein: CSSSPPGWVDRAGNTIYF.

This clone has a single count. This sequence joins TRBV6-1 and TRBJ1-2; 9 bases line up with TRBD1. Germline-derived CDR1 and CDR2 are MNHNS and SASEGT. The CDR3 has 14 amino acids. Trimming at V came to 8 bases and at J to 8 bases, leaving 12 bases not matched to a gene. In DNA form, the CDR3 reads TGTGCCAGCTCCTCCGGGACAGGGAGGAACGGCTACACCTTC. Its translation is CASSSGTGRNGYTF.

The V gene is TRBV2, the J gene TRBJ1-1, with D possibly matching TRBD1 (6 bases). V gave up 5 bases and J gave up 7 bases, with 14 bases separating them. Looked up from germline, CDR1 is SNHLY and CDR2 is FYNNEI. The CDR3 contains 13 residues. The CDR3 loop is CASSRGGGNEAFF. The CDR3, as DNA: TGTGCCAGCAGTCGAGGGGGAGGGAATGAAGCTTTCTTT. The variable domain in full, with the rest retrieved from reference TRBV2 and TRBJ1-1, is EPEVTQTPSHQVTQMGQEVILRCVPISNHLYFYWYRQILGQKVEFLVSFYNNEISEKSEIFDDQFSVERPDGSNFTLKIRSTKLEDSAMYFCASSRGGGNEAFFGQGTRLTVV.

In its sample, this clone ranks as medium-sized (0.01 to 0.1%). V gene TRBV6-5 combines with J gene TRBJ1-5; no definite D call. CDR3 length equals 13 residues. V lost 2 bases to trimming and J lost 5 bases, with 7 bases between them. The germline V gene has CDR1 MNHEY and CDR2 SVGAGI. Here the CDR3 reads CASSYEGYQPQHF. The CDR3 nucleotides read TGTGCCAGCAGTTACGAGGGTTATCAGCCCCAGCATTTT.

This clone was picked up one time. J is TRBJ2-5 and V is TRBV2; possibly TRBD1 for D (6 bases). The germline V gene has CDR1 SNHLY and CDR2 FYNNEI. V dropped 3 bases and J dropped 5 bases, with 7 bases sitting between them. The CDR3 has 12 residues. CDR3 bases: TGTGCCAGCAGTGAGGGGGCGGAGACCCAGTACTTC. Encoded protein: CASSEGAETQYF.

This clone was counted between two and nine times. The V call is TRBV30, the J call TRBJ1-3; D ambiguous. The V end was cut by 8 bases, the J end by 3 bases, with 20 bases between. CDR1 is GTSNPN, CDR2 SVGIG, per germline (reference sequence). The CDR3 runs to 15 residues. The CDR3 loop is CARSRRAAGGNTIYF. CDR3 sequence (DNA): TGTGCCCGATCGCGACGGGCAGCGGGTGGAAACACCATATATTTT.

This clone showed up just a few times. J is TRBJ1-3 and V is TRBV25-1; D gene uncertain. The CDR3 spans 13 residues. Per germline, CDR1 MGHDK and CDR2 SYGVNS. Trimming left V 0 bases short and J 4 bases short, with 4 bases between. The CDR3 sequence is CASSEYRGNTIYF. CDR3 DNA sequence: TGTGCCAGCAGTGAATACAGGGGAAACACCATATATTTT.

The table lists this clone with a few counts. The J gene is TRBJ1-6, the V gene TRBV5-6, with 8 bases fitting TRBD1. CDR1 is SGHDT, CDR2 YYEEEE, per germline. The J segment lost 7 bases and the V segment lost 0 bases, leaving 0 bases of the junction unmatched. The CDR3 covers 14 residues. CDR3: CASSLDRGNSPLHF. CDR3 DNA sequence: TGTGCCAGCAGCTTGGACAGGGGGAATTCACCCCTCCACTTT.

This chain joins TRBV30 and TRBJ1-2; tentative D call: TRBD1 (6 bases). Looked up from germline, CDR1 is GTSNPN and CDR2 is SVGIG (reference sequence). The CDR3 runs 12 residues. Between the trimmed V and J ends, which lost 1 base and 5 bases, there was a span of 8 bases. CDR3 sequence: CAWSGDKYGYTF. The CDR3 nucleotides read TGTGCCTGGAGTGGGGACAAGTATGGCTACACCTTC.

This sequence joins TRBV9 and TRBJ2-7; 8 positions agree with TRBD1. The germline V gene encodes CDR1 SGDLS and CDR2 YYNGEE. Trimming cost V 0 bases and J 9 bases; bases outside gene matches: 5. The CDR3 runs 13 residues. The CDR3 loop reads CASSVGGTGPQYF. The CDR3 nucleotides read TGTGCCAGCAGCGTAGGTGGGACAGGTCCGCAGTACTTC.

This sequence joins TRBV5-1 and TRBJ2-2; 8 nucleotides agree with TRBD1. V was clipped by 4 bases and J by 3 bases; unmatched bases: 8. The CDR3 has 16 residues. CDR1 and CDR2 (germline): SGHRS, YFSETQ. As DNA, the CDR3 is TGCGCCAGCAGCCGGACAGGGAAGGCGGACACCGGGGAGCTGTTTTTT. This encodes CASSRTGKADTGELFF.

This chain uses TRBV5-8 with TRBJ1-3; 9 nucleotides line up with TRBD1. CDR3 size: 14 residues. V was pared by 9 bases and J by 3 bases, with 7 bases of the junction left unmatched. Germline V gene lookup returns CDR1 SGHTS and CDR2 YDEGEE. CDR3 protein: CATGTGQSGNTIYF. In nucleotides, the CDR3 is TGTGCCACAGGGACAGGGCAGAGTGGAAACACCATATATTTT.

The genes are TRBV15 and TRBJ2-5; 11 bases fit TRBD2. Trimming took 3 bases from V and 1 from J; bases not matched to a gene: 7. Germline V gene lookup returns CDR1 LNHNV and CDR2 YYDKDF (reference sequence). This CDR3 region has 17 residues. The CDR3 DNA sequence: TGTGCCACCAGCAGCCTACTAGCGGGGGTTCTCCAAGAGACCCAGTACTTC. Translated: CATSSLLAGVLQETQYF. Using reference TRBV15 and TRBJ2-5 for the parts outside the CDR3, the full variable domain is DAMVIQNPRYQVTQFGKPVTLSCSQTLNHNVMYWYQQKSSQAPKLLFHYYDKDFNNEADTPDNFQSRRPNTSFCFLDIRSPGLGDTAMYLCATSSLLAGVLQETQYFGPGTRLLVL.